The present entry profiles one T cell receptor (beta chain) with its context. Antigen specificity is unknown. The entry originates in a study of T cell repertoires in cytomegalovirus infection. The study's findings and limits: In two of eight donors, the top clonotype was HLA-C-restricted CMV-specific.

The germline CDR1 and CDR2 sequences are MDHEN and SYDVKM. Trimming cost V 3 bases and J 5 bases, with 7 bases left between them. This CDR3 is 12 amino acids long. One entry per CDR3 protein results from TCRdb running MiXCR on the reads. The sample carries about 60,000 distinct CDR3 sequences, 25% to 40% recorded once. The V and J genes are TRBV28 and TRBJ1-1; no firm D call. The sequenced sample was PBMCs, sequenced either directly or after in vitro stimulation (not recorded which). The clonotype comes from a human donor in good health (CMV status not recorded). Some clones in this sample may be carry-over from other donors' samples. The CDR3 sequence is CASSLGRTEAFF. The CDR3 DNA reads TGTGCCAGCAGTTTGGGCAGGACTGAAGCTTTCTTT.